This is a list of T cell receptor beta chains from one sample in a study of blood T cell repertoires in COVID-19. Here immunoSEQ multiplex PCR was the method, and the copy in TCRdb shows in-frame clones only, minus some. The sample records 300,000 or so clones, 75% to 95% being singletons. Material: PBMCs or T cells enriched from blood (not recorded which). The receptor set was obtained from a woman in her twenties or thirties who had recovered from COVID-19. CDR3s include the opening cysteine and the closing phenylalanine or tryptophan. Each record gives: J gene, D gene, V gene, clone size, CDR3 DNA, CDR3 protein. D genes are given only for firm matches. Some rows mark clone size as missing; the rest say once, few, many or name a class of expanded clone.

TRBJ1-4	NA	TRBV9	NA	TGTGCCAGCAGCGTAGGTGGCATTGGTAATGAAAAACTGTTTTTT	CASSVGGIGNEKLFF
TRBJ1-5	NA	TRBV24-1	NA	TGTGCCACCAGTGACCTCAGGGGCCAGCCCCAGCATTTT	CATSDLRGQPQHF
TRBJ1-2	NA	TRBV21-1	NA	TGTGCCAGCAGCAAAGGGCCCAAAGTATGTCCGGGACAGGGGACCGGTGGCTACACCTTC	CASSKGPKVCPGQGTGGYTF
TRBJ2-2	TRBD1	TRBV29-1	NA	TGCAGCGTTGCAACAGGGGGTTTCGGAACCGGGGAGCTGTTTTTT	CSVATGGFGTGELFF
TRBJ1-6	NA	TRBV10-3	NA	TGTGCCATCAACAAAGAACAGGGAAGGGATTCACCCCTCCACTTT	CAINKEQGRDSPLHF
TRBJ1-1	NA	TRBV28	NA	TGTGCCAGCAGTTCCAGGGGCGCGGGGAACACTGAAGCTTTCTTT	CASSSRGAGNTEAFF
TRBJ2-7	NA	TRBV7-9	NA	TGTGCCAGCAGCCCGGGTGTGGCCCTCACATACGAGCAGTACTTC	CASSPGVALTYEQYF
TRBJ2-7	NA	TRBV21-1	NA	TGTGCCAGCAGCCGGGACTGGCTCGGATACGAGCAGTACTTC	CASSRDWLGYEQYF
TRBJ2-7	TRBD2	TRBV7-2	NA	TGTGCCAGCAGCCCTCATGCGGGGACTAGAAACTACGAGCAGTACTTC	CASSPHAGTRNYEQYF
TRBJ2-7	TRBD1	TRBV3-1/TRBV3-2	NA	TGTGCCAGCAGCCAAGATCCGGCCGGGACAGCCTACGAGCAGTACTTC	CASSQDPAGTAYEQYF
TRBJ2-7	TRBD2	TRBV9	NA	TGTGCCAGCAGCGTCAGGACTAGCGGGTACGAGCAGTACTTC	CASSVRTSGYEQYF
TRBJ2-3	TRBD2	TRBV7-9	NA	TGTGCCAGCAGCCCGGCGGCGGGAGCAGATACGCAGTATTTT	CASSPAAGADTQYF
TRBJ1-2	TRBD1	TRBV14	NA	TGTGCCAGCAGCTCCACAGGGGCCTATGGCTACACCTTC	CASSSTGAYGYTF
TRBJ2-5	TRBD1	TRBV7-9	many	TGTGCCAGCGCCACCTCTCGGGACAGTAAAGAGACCCAGTACTTC	CASATSRDSKETQYF
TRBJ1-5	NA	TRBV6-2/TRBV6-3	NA	TGTGCCAGCAGTCGGGGTCGGGCCGGAGGGCAGCCCCAGCATTTT	CASSRGRAGGQPQHF
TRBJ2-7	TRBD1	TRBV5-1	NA	TGCGCCAGCAGCGCCCGGACAGGAACCGCCTACGAGCAGTACTTC	CASSARTGTAYEQYF
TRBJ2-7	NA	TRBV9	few	TGTGCCAGCAGCCCGGAGACAGGACTCTACGAGCAGTACTTC	CASSPETGLYEQYF
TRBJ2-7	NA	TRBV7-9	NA	TGTGCCAGCAGCCCTCTCGGACAGTCAAGCTCCTACGAGCAGTACTTC	CASSPLGQSSSYEQYF
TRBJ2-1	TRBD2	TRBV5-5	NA	TGTGCCACCGAGGGCCAGCGGGACTACAATGAGCAGTTCTTC	CATEGQRDYNEQFF
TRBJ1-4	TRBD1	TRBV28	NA	TGTGCCAGCAGTCCAACAGGGGGCGCCGGTAATGAAAAACTGTTTTTT	CASSPTGGAGNEKLFF
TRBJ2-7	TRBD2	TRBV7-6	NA	TGTGCCAGCAGCCCCTCTAGCGGGAGCTGGTACGAGCAGTACTTC	CASSPSSGSWYEQYF
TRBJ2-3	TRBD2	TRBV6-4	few	TGTGCCAGCAGTGACGTAGCGGGAACTGTAGATACGCAGTATTTT	CASSDVAGTVDTQYF
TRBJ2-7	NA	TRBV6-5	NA	TGTGCCAGCACCACGGGGAGGGCAGGGGAATACGAGCAGTACTTC	CASTTGRAGEYEQYF
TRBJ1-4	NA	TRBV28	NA	TGTGCCAGCAGTTTGGGGCAGGGTTATGAAAAACTGTTTTTT	CASSLGQGYEKLFF
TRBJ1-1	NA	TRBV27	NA	TGTGCCAGCAGTTTGAACACAAACACTGAAGCTTTCTTT	CASSLNTNTEAFF
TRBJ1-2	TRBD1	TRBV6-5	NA	TGTGCCAGCAGTTTGACAGGGAGGAGCTATGGCTACACCTTC	CASSLTGRSYGYTF
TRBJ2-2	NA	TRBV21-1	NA	TGTGCCAGCAGCAAAGCGCTCGGGAGAATCGGGGAGCTGTTTTTT	CASSKALGRIGELFF
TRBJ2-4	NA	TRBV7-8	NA	TGTGCCAGCAGCTTAGACACAAACATTCAGTACTTC	CASSLDTNIQYF
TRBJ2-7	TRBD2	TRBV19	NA	TGTGCCAGTAGTATCCCCCGGGGGGGGCGCGGGAGTGGATCGTACGAGCAGTACTTC	CASSIPRGGRGSGSYEQYF
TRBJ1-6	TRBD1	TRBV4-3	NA	TGCGCCAGCAGCCAAACCGGGACAGGGGCTAATTCACCCCTCCACTTT	CASSQTGTGANSPLHF
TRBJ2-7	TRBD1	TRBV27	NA	TGTGCCAGCAGTTTGACAGGGAATCACTACGAGCAGTACTTC	CASSLTGNHYEQYF
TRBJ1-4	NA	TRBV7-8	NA	TGTGCCAGCAGCCGGACCGACAATAATGAAAAACTGTTTTTT	CASSRTDNNEKLFF
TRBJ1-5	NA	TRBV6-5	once	TGTGCCAGCACATCGACGGGTCTTCGGCCCCAGCATTTT	CASTSTGLRPQHF
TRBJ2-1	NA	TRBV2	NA	TGTGCCAGCAGACCTATAGCCCCCGGGGAGCAGTTCTTC	CASRPIAPGEQFF
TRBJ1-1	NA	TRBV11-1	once	TGTGCCAGCAGCTTATCAGGGGCTGGGACTGAAGCTTTCTTT	CASSLSGAGTEAFF
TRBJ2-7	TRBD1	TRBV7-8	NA	TGTGCCAGCAGCTTATCGACAGGGGCGTCCGTCTACGAGCAGTACTTC	CASSLSTGASVYEQYF
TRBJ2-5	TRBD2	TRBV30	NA	TGTGCCTGTTGCGGGGGACGGACCCAGTACTTC	CACCGGRTQYF
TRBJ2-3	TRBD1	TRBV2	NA	TGTGCCAGCAGTGAGGGGACAGCAAGCACAGATACGCAGTATTTT	CASSEGTASTDTQYF
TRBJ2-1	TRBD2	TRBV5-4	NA	TGTGCCAGCAACGCCGCCCCGGGACTAGCGGGAAGTAATGAGCAGTTCTTC	CASNAAPGLAGSNEQFF
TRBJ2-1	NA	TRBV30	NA	TGTGCCTGGGACCGCCCCGGAGGGATCTCCTACAATGAGCAGTTCTTC	CAWDRPGGISYNEQFF
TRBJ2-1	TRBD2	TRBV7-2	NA	TGTGCCAGCAGCTTTTCAGGTGGGGGGACTAGACGGTACAATGAGCAGTTCTTC	CASSFSGGGTRRYNEQFF
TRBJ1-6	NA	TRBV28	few	TGTGCCAGCAGTGGGGGACATAAAGGGGCCCTTAATTCACCCCTCCACTTT	CASSGGHKGALNSPLHF
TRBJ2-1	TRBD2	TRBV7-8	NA	TGTGCCAGCAGCTTAAGGGGACTAGCGGGAGTGGGGAATGAGCAGTTCTTC	CASSLRGLAGVGNEQFF
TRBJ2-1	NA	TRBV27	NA	TGTGCCAGCAGTCGCTTCCAAGATAGCTCCTACAATGAGCAGTTCTTC	CASSRFQDSSYNEQFF
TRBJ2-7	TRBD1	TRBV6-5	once	TGTGCCAGCAGCACGGACAGGGGGCCCTACGAGCAGTACTTC	CASSTDRGPYEQYF
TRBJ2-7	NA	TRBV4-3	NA	TGCGCCAGCAGCCAGGAGAGGACAACTGACTACGAGCAGTACTTC	CASSQERTTDYEQYF
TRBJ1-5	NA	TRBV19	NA	TGTGCCAGTAGTCTACGACAGAAATATAGCAATCAGCCCCAGCATTTT	CASSLRQKYSNQPQHF
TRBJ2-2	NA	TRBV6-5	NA	TGTGCCAGCAGGGCACACGGGGAGCTGTTTTTT	CASRAHGELFF
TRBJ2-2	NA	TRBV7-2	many	TGTGCCAGCAGCTTACAACAGAACGGGGAGCTGTTTTTT	CASSLQQNGELFF
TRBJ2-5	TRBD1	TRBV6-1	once	TGTGCCAGCAGTGAAGGACCTACAGGGGTAGAGACCCAGTACTTC	CASSEGPTGVETQYF
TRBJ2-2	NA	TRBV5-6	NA	TGTGCCAGCAGCAACTGGGGGGCCGGGGAGCTGTTTTTT	CASSNWGAGELFF
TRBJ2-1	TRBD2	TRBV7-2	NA	TGTGCCAGCAGCTTAGTTGGGACTAGCGGGAGCCCTATGGGCGAGCAGTTCTTC	CASSLVGTSGSPMGEQFF
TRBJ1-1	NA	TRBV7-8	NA	TGTGCCAGCAGCTTAGTTGGGCACCTAAAGAACACTGAAGCTTTCTTT	CASSLVGHLKNTEAFF
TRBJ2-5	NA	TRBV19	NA	TGTGCCAGTAGGGACTTAACCGGGAGGACCCAGTACTTC	CASRDLTGRTQYF
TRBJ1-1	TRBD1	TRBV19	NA	TGTGCCAGTATTAAGGGGGCCATCCCTGGGACTGAAGCTTTCTTT	CASIKGAIPGTEAFF
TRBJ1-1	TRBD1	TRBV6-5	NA	TGTGCCAGCAGTTACCCCGACAGGGGCAACACTGAAGCTTTCTTT	CASSYPDRGNTEAFF
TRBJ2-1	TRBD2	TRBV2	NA	TGTGCCAGCAGCGTCGGGGGGGCCTGGGACAATGAGCAGTTCTTC	CASSVGGAWDNEQFF
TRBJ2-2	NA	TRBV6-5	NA	TGTGCCAGCAGCTCTCTATCAGGGGTGTCCGGGGAGCTGTTTTTT	CASSSLSGVSGELFF
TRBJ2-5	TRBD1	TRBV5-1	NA	TGCGCCAGCAGGCCGGGACAGGGGCAAGAGACCCAGTACTTC	CASRPGQGQETQYF
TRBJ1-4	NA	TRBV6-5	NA	TGTGCCAGCAGATCCGGACAGTTTCTCCGGGAAAAACTGTTTTTT	CASRSGQFLREKLFF